This TCR beta chain is from a study of regulatory T cells in long-lasting Graves disease. For TCR beta, libraries came from iRepertoire HTBI primers and Arm-PCR of CDR3 regions. Each CDR3 protein gets one entry after TCRdb re-called the multiplex PCR reads with MiXCR. The table has a few hundred thousand distinct CDR3 sequences, 16% seen once. Ten or more counts support this clonotype. Time point defined: newly diagnosed GD, antithyroid drugs for less than 3 months. The TCR library was made from RNA extracted from PBMCs. Germline CDR1 is SNHLY and CDR2 is FYNNEI. The V end lost 3 bases, the J end lost 4 bases, and 16 bases lay between the germline ends. CDR3 length: 16 amino acids. Another study also made use of these data, one on T cells in Graves' hyperthyroidism and ophthalmopathy.

J is TRBJ2-1 and V is TRBV2; TRBD2 might be the D (6 bases). The sample was peripheral blood mononuclear cells (PBMCs), taken at new diagnosis, from a patient treated with antithyroid drugs. This clonotype was obtained from a man aged 40-49 years with Graves disease. In DNA, the CDR3 is TGTGCCAGCAGTGAGGGAGGTTCCTTTCCGTACAATGAGCAGTTCTTC. Encoded protein: CASSEGGSFPYNEQFF.